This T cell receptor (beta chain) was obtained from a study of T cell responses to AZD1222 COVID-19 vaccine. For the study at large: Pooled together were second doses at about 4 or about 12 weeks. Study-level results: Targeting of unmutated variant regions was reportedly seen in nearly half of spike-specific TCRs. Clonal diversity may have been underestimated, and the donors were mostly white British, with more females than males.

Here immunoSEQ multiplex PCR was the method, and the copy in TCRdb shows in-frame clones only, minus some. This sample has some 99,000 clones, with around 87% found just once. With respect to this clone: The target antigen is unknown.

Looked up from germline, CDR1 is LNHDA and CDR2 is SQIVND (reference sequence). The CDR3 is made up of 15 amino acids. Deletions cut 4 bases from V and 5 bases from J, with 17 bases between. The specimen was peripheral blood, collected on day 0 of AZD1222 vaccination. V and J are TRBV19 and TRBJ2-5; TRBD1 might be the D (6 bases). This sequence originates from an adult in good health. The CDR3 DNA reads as TGTGCCAGTAGTACGGGACCAGGGGTGGGGGAGACCCAGTACTTC. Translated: CASSTGPGVGETQYF. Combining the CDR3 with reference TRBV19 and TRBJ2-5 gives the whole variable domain DGGITQSPKYLFRKEGQNVTLSCEQNLNHDAMYWYRQDPGQGLRLIYYSQIVNDFQKGDIAEGYSVSREKKESFPLTVTSAQKNPTAFYLCASSTGPGVGETQYFGPGTRLLVL.